The 15 T cell receptor beta chains given below trace back to one sample, sequenced in a study of blood T cells in healthy people across ages. Primers used in a second PCR of about 6 to 11 cycles were a sample-barcoded 5' primer and a J-beta primer mix. TCRdb re-analysed the 5' RACE reads in MiXCR, keeping a single row per CDR3 protein. The sample carries about 800,000 distinct CDR3 sequences, around half recorded once. Material for sequencing was blood. Receptors were obtained from an elderly man in good health.

The rearrangement links TRBV29-1 to TRBJ1-1; 7 bases map to TRBD1. The CDR3 spans 13 residues. CDR1 is SQVTM and CDR2 is ANQGSEA in the germline V gene. V lost 8 bases to trimming and J lost 2 bases; unmatched junction nucleotides: 8. This CDR3 reads CSSQQGINTEAFF. Here the CDR3 DNA reads TGCAGCTCGCAACAGGGGATTAACACTGAAGCTTTCTTT.

This clonotype was detected a few times. The chain uses TRBV28 and TRBJ2-7; unclear D gene. The CDR3 runs to 13 residues. Germline lookup yields CDR1 MDHEN and CDR2 SYDVKM. The germline V and J ends were trimmed by 2 bases and 2 bases, with 7 bases remaining between them. In DNA, the CDR3 is TGTGCCAGCAGTTTACTAGAAGCCTACGAGCAGTACTTC. Amino acids: CASSLLEAYEQYF.

The chain combines TRBV10-3 with TRBJ2-2, with unresolved D. The germline V and J ends were trimmed by 0 bases and 1 base, with 6 bases remaining between them. CDR1 and CDR2 from the germline V gene are ENHRY and SYGVKD. This CDR3 spans 15 amino acids. The CDR3 reads CAISESGRNTGELFF. As DNA, the CDR3 is TGTGCCATCAGTGAGTCTGGCAGGAACACCGGGGAGCTGTTTTTT.

J is TRBJ2-1 and V is TRBV9, with TRBD2 matching 8 bases. V trimming: 0 bases; J trimming: 0 bases; junction bases outside the gene matches: 2. Looked up from germline, CDR1 is SGDLS and CDR2 is YYNGEE. The CDR3 is 16 residues long. In DNA, the CDR3 is TGTGCCAGCAGCGTAGAGAGCGGGAGCTCCTACAATGAGCAGTTCTTC. Translating it yields CASSVESGSSYNEQFF.

As to this clonotype: A much more abundant neighbour one base away suggests this may be a read error. The CDR3 loop is CACSLADRQYGYTF. The CDR3 DNA follows: TGTGCCTGCAGTTTGGCAGATCGTCAATATGGCTACACCTTC. The chain combines TRBV28 with TRBJ1-2; D is unclear. Per germline, CDR1 MDHEN and CDR2 SYDVKM. This CDR3 has 14 amino acids.

Comments on this clonotype: This may stem from a read error, because a much larger clone lies one nucleotide away. The chain recombines TRBV12-3 or TRBV12-4 with TRBJ2-6, with TRBD2 matching 9 bases. After removal of 8 bases from V and 0 bases from J, the junction contained 5 bases not matched to a gene. CDR3 length: 16 residues. CDR3 protein: CASDKREVSGANVLTF. In DNA form, the CDR3 reads TGTGCCAGCGATAAGCGGGAGGTCTCTGGGGCCAACGTCCTGACTTTC.

CDR3 nucleotides: TGCAGTGCTAGGTCACTAGCGGACTACAATGAGCAGTTCTTC. As protein: CSARSLADYNEQFF. The genes are TRBV20-1 and TRBJ2-1, with TRBD2 matching over 8 bases. The CDR3 runs to 14 residues. The V and J ends lost 3 bases and 3 bases, in that order; junction bases with no gene match: 4. Germline loops: CDR1 DFQATT, CDR2 SNEGSKA (reference sequence).

The genes are TRBV6-6 and TRBJ2-3; 7 bases align to TRBD1. V was clipped by 0 bases and J by 0 bases; unmatched bases: 3. This CDR3 comprises 16 residues. Germline values: CDR1 MNHNY, CDR2 SVGAGI (reference sequence). The CDR3 DNA follows: TGTGCCAGCAGTTACTCTTCGACAGGGAGCACAGATACGCAGTATTTT. Amino acids: CASSYSSTGSTDTQYF.

A few counts support this clonotype. V usage is TRBV2 and J usage is TRBJ2-5; D possibly matches TRBD1 or TRBD2 (5 bases each). Germline CDR1 is SNHLY and CDR2 is FYNNEI. This CDR3 has 13 residues. The V gene lost 11 bases and the J gene lost 11 bases, with 24 bases spanning the gap. For the CDR3, the DNA is TGTGCCTCCTCCCCGGGACCAATCCCTGGGCAGTACTTC. This translates into CASSPGPIPGQYF.

The rearrangement joins TRBV3-1 to TRBJ2-3; D remains unclear. The CDR3 runs 16 residues. Trimming left V 1 base short and J 0 bases short, with 11 bases between. From germline, CDR1 is LGHDT and CDR2 YNNKEL (reference sequence). CDR3 DNA sequence: TGTGCCAGCAGCCAAGTCGGCGCGAATAGCACAGATACGCAGTATTTT. Encoded protein: CASSQVGANSTDTQYF.

This clonotype appeared a few times. The chain links TRBV27 to TRBJ2-1; 10 nucleotides match TRBD2. V lost 5 bases to trimming and J lost 8 bases; unmatched junction nucleotides: 9. CDR3 size: 15 residues. Germline-derived CDR1 and CDR2 are MNHEY and SMNVEV (reference sequence). The CDR3, as DNA: TGTGCCAGCAGTCCGTCACTAGCGGGAACGCATGAGCAGTTCTTC. Its translation is CASSPSLAGTHEQFF.

As for this clonotype: Given a much more abundant clone one base away, this may be a read error. The rearrangement uses TRBV5-1 and TRBJ2-7, with 13 bases lining up with TRBD2. With the DNA end fitting TRBJ2-5 better, the J assignment may be wrong. There are 17 residues in the CDR3. Looked up from germline, CDR1 is SGHRS and CDR2 is YFSETQ. The CDR3 nucleotides are TGCGCCGGCAGCCTCGGACTAGCGGGAGACGTGATGGAGACCCAGTACTTC. Translated, it gives CAGSLGLAGDVMETQYF.

The chain has TRBV27 and TRBJ2-1; 7 nucleotides line up with TRBD1. This CDR3 comprises 15 residues. V shed 5 bases and J 5 bases; nucleotides not matched to a gene: 9. Germline V CDR1 and CDR2: MNHEY, SMNVEV (reference sequence). Here the CDR3 reads CASSPRTGTHNEQFF. The CDR3 DNA sequence: TGTGCCAGCAGTCCCCGGACAGGAACGCACAATGAGCAGTTCTTC.

This sequence joins TRBV6-2 or TRBV6-3 and TRBJ1-5, with 8 bases that match TRBD1. V lost 5 bases, J lost 5 bases, and 5 bases stayed unmatched. This CDR3 is 14 amino acids long. CDR1 and CDR2 from the germline V gene are MNHEY and SVGEGT. CDR3 DNA sequence: TGTGCCAGCAGTCCCGGGACAGGTTATCAGCCCCAGCATTTT. Translating gives CASSPGTGYQPQHF.

The J gene is TRBJ2-4, the V gene TRBV7-8; 8 positions agree with TRBD1. TRBJ2-7 explains the end of the DNA better; the J call may be wrong. Germline V lookup: CDR1 SGHVS, CDR2 FQNEAQ. The length of the CDR3 is 16 residues. The CDR3 sequence is CASSPRWGTGAYEQYF. CDR3 nucleotides: TGTGCCAGCAGCCCTCGGTGGGGGACAGGAGCCTACGAGCAGTACTTC.